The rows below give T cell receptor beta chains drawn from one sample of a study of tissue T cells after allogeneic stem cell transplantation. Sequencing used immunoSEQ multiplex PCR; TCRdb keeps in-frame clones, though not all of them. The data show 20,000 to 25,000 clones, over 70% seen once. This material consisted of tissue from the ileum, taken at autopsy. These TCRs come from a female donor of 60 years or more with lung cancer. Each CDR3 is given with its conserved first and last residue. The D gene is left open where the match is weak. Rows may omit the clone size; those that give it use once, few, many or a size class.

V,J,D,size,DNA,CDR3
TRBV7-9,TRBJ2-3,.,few,TGTGCCAGCAGCGCCCCCCGGGCTAGTCGCACAGATACGCAGTATTTT,CASSAPRASRTDTQYF
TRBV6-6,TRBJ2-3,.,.,TGTGCCAGCAGTTACCCCCCGGGAAGCACAGATACGCAGTATTTT,CASSYPPGSTDTQYF
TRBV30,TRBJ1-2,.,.,TGTGCCTGGAGTTTGGCTGAACTTGGTGGCTACACCTTC,CAWSLAELGGYTF
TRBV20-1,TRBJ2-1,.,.,TGCAGTGCTAGACTCATGAATGAGCAGTTCTTC,CSARLMNEQFF
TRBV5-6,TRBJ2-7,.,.,TGTGCCAGCATCGTCGGGCAGGTTAGTCGGGAGCAGTACTTC,CASIVGQVSREQYF
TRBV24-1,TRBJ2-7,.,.,TGTGCCACCAGTGGTGGATCCTACGAGCAGTACTTC,CATSGGSYEQYF
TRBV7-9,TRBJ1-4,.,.,TGTGCCGGCCAGGGGAGTGGTGAAAAACTGTTTTTT,CAGQGSGEKLFF
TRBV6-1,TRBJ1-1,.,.,TGTGCCAGCAGTGCCGGGCGGGGGAGGAACACTGAAGCTTTCTTT,CASSAGRGRNTEAFF
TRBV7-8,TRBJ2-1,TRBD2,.,TGTGCCAGCAGCTTAGGGCGGGAGAGCTCCTACAATGAGCAGTTCTTC,CASSLGRESSYNEQFF
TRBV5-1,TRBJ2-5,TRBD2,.,TGCGCCAGCAGCTTGAACGGGAGGGCCTTTGAGACCCAGTACTTC,CASSLNGRAFETQYF
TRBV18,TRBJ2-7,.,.,TGTGCCAGCTCACCACAAAGGGTCAGGGACGAGCAGTACTTC,CASSPQRVRDEQYF
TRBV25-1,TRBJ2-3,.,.,TGTGCCAGCAGCAAACCGGGACTTCACACAGATACGCAGTATTTT,CASSKPGLHTDTQYF
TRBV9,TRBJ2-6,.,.,TGTGCCAGCCGGGCGGCTGGGGCCAACGTCCTGACTTTC,CASRAAGANVLTF
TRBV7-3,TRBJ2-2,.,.,TGTGCCAGCAGCTTTCCAGAAACCACCGGGGAGCTGTTTTTT,CASSFPETTGELFF
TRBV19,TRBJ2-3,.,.,TGTGCCAGTAGTATGAGTGGCACAGATACGCAGTATTTT,CASSMSGTDTQYF
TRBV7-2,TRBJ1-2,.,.,TGTGCCAGCAGCCCCCAGGGTGCGGGGTATAACTATGGCTACACCTTC,CASSPQGAGYNYGYTF
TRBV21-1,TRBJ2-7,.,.,TGTGCCAGCAGCCGGGACCTTTCTTCACCATACTACGAGCAGTACTTC,CASSRDLSSPYYEQYF
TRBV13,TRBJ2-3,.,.,TGTGCCAGCAGCTTACGTTCGCAGGTCCGCTATAACACAGATACGCAGTATTTT,CASSLRSQVRYNTDTQYF
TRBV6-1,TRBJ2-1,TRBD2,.,TGTGCCAGCAGTGCAGGACTAGCGGGTAGAAACAATGAGCAGTTCTTC,CASSAGLAGRNNEQFF
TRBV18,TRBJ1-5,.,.,TGTGCCAGCTCACCCGGACCGGCAAATCAGCCCCAGCATTTT,CASSPGPANQPQHF
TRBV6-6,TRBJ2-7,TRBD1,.,TGTGCCAGCAGCCCAGGGACAGGGGGGAACTACGAGCAGTACTTC,CASSPGTGGNYEQYF
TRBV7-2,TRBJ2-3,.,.,TGTGCCAGCAGGACGACTGGGGATACGCAGTATTTT,CASRTTGDTQYF
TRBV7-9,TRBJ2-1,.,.,TGTGCCAGCAGCTTAAGCAACCAGGGGGAGCAGTTCTTC,CASSLSNQGEQFF
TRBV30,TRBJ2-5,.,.,TGTGCCTGGAGTGAGGCGGGGCGAGAGACCCAGTACTTC,CAWSEAGRETQYF
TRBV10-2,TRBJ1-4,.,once,TGCGCCAGCAGGGGGCCTAATGAAAAACTGTTTTTT,CASRGPNEKLFF
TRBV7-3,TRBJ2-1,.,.,TGTGCCAGCAGCTTAATAGAAAACAATGAGCAGTTCTTC,CASSLIENNEQFF
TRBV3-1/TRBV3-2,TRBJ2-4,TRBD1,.,TGTGCCAGCAGCCAAGATAGGTTCGGGACAGGGGGGACCAAAAACATTCAGTACTTC,CASSQDRFGTGGTKNIQYF
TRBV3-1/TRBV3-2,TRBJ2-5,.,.,TGTGCCAGCAGCCCTTGGGGCCCGCAAGAGACCCAGTACTTC,CASSPWGPQETQYF
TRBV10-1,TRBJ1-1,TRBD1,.,TGCGCCAGCAGTGAGTCGACAGGGACAGCTTTCTTT,CASSESTGTAFF
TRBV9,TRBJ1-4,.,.,TGTGCCAGCAATACCGCAGGGTTAACTAATGAAAAACTGTTTTTT,CASNTAGLTNEKLFF
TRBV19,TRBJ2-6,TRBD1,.,TGTGCCAGTAGTATCGGCAGGGGGCTTGCTGGGGCCAACGTCCTGACTTTC,CASSIGRGLAGANVLTF
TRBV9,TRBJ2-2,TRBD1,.,TGTGCCAGCACCCAGGGGGTTCCCGGGGAGCTGTTTTTT,CASTQGVPGELFF
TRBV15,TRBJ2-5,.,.,TGTGCCACCAGCAGCGGGAGACAGGAGGGGGAGACCCAGTACTTC,CATSSGRQEGETQYF
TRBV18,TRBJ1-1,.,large,TGTGCCAGCTCCCAGGGCCGTGCGCTACCTCTTCTCACTGAAGCTTTCTTT,CASSQGRALPLLTEAFF
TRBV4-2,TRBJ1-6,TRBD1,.,TGTGCCAGCACCACTTACCACGGACAGGCCGAAAATTCACCCCTCCACTTT,CASTTYHGQAENSPLHF